These 24 T cell receptor beta chains came from one sample sequenced in a study of graft-versus-host responses after intestinal transplantation. No antigen has been assigned to these receptors. The protocol was immunoSEQ multiplex PCR, while the TCRdb copy is restricted to in-frame clones and leaves out a portion. Of about 92,000 clones listed, about 89% are singletons. Sequencing used unstimulated CD8+ T cells sorted from spleen or lymph node cells, obtained before intestinal transplant. The receptors here all came from a human donor who received an intestinal transplant.

The chain combines TRBV7-9 with TRBJ2-7; 9 nucleotides align to TRBD1. V dropped 5 bases and J dropped 3; count of bases not matched to a gene: 8. The CDR3 has 15 residues. Germline CDR1 and CDR2: SEHNR and FQNEAQ (reference sequence). CDR3 loop: CASSPRDRDVYEQYF. The CDR3 nucleotides read TGTGCCAGCAGCCCCCGGGACAGGGATGTCTACGAGCAGTACTTC.

The genes are TRBV28 and TRBJ1-4; 7 bases are a match to TRBD1. Germline trimming cut 5 bases from V and 8 bases from J; bases unmatched to any gene: 14. Germline CDR1 and CDR2: MDHEN and SYDVKM. This CDR3 has 16 amino acids. The DNA of the CDR3 is TGTGCCAGCAGTCCCCTCCCAACAGGGGCAGGGGAAAAACTGTTTTTT. Its translation: CASSPLPTGAGEKLFF.

CDR3: CASSFDGPYEQYF. The CDR3 DNA sequence: TGCGCCAGCAGCTTTGACGGACCCTACGAGCAGTACTTC. This chain links TRBV5-1 with TRBJ2-7; D not certain. CDR1 and CDR2 (germline): SGHRS, YFSETQ. Between the trimmed V and J ends, which lost 2 bases and 2 bases, there was a span of 8 bases. The CDR3 has 13 amino acids.

Note on this clone: The same CDR3 arises from other DNA sequences in this sample as well. The chain is built from TRBV28 and TRBJ1-3, with TRBD1 matching 7 bases. The CDR3 covers 14 residues. CDR1 MDHEN and CDR2 SYDVKM come from the germline V gene. Losses at the gene ends were 6 bases for V and 0 bases for J; bases not matched to a gene: 2. The CDR3 sequence: CASSRDSSGNTIYF. The CDR3 nucleotides read TGTGCCAGCAGCCGGGACAGCTCTGGAAACACCATATATTTT. The whole variable domain, filled in from reference TRBV28 and TRBJ1-3, reads DVKVTQSSRYLVKRTGEKVFLECVQDMDHENMFWYRQDPGLGLRLIYFSYDVKMKEKGDIPEGYSVSREKKERFSLILESASTNQTSMYLCASSRDSSGNTIYFGEGSWLTVV.

This clone appeared a few times. CDR3 nucleotide sequence: TGTGCCAGCAAGATCAGCGGGGGGGCCCGGGAGACCCAGTACTTC. This gives the protein CASKISGGARETQYF. This rearrangement joins TRBV6-5 to TRBJ2-5; 10 bases line up with TRBD2. The CDR3 runs 15 residues. The V gene's germline CDR1 is MNHEY and CDR2 SVGAGI. The ends lost 7 bases at V and 5 bases at J; junction bases unmatched: 10.

The rearrangement links TRBV29-1 to TRBJ2-2, with a tentative D call TRBD1 (5 bases). CDR1 is SQVTM, CDR2 ANQGSEA, per germline. Between the trimmed V and J ends, which lost 7 bases and 1 base, there was a span of 10 bases. The CDR3 consists of 13 residues. The CDR3 nucleotides are TGCAGCGCCGAACAGGTGAACACCGGGGAGCTGTTTTTT. Its translation: CSAEQVNTGELFF.

The gene calls are TRBV10-1 and TRBJ2-7; the D is unclear. Germline V lookup: CDR1 WNHNN, CDR2 SYGVQD (reference sequence). This CDR3 comprises 13 residues. Trimming took off 5 bases at V and 2 bases at J, with 10 bases between the two ends. This CDR3 reads CASSNMGTYEQYF. The CDR3 coding sequence is TGCGCCAGCAGTAATATGGGGACCTACGAGCAGTACTTC.

The genes are TRBV6-1 and TRBJ1-1; D gene uncertain. The CDR3 extends over 11 amino acids. Germline V lookup: CDR1 MNHNS, CDR2 SASEGT. Trimming took off 5 bases at V and 6 bases at J, with 7 bases between the two ends. CDR3 nucleotides: TGTGCCAGCAGTACAGCGGCTGAAGCTTTCTTT. It is translated as CASSTAAEAFF.

The V call is TRBV6-5, the J call TRBJ2-5, with 7 bases matching TRBD1. The V gene end was trimmed by 4 bases and the J gene end by 5 bases; junction bases not matched to a gene: 4. The CDR3 sequence is 13 residues long. The germline V gene encodes CDR1 MNHEY and CDR2 SVGAGI. CDR3 sequence: CASSLTGPETQYF. CDR3 in DNA: TGTGCCAGCAGTTTGACAGGGCCGGAGACCCAGTACTTC.

V is TRBV5-1 and J is TRBJ2-5; 9 bases fit TRBD1. This CDR3 is 16 amino acids long. CDR1 SGHRS and CDR2 YFSETQ come from the germline V gene. The trim removed 2 bases at V and 5 bases at J, leaving 10 bases unmatched. CDR3 loop: CASSFGLQGALETQYF. CDR3 DNA: TGCGCCAGCAGCTTTGGGTTACAGGGGGCCTTGGAGACCCAGTACTTC.

V is TRBV6-5 and J is TRBJ2-7; 9 positions agree with TRBD1. Germline values: CDR1 MNHEY, CDR2 SVGAGI. The ends lost 1 base at V and 3 bases at J; junction bases unmatched: 4. There are 15 residues in the CDR3. Here the CDR3 DNA reads TGTGCCAGCAGTTACTACGGGGACAGGGTCTACGAGCAGTACTTC. Translating it yields CASSYYGDRVYEQYF.

This CDR3 is CASRGHRVTDTQYF. The CDR3 region has the DNA TGTGCCAGTCGAGGGCACAGGGTGACAGATACGCAGTATTTT. V gene TRBV6-1 combines with J gene TRBJ2-3, with a tentative D call TRBD1 (6 bases). From germline, CDR1 is MNHNS and CDR2 SASEGT. Trimming cost V 9 bases and J 3 bases, with 16 bases left between them. This CDR3 has 14 amino acids.

This clone was seen only a few times. A far larger clone is one nucleotide away, so this likely arose from a read error. The chain is built from TRBV5-5 and TRBJ2-3; D is unclear. This CDR3 has 14 amino acids. Trimming pared 0 bases from V and 2 bases from J, leaving 7 bases between. Germline CDR1 reads SGHKS; CDR2 reads YYEKEE (reference sequence). The CDR3 DNA sequence: TGTGCCAGCAGCTTGGAATCAATCACAGATACGCAGTATTTT. It codes for CASSLESITDTQYF.

V usage is TRBV7-6 and J usage is TRBJ2-1; D is perhaps TRBD2 (5 bases). Germline V gives CDR1 SGHVS, CDR2 FNYEAQ. V was clipped by 6 bases and J by 4 bases, with 10 bases between them. The CDR3 has 13 amino acids. DNA of the CDR3: TGTGCCAGCAGATCAGCGGAGTACAATGAGCAGTTCTTC. Translated: CASRSAEYNEQFF. The entire variable domain, with the rest obtained from reference TRBV7-6 and TRBJ2-1, is as follows: GAGVSQSPRYKVTKRGQDVALRCDPISGHVSLYWYRQALGQGPEFLTYFNYEAQQDKSGLPNDRFSAERPEGSISTLTIQRTEQRDSAMYRCASRSAEYNEQFFGPGTRLTVL.

The CDR3 protein is CASREGGGPNEQFF. As DNA, the CDR3 is TGCGCCAGCAGGGAAGGCGGGGGGCCCAATGAGCAGTTCTTC. J is TRBJ2-1 and V is TRBV10-2; 8 bases match TRBD2. V was pared by 6 bases and J by 6 bases, with 7 bases of the junction left unmatched. Germline V gene sequence: CDR1 WSHSY, CDR2 SAAADI. This CDR3 comprises 14 residues.

The V and J genes are TRBV27 and TRBJ2-7; unclear D gene. The CDR3 contains 15 residues. V was shortened by 5 bases and J by 0 bases, with 14 bases between the two germline ends. Germline V gives CDR1 MNHEY, CDR2 SMNVEV (reference sequence). The CDR3, as DNA: TGTGCCAGCAGTCCTGCCCCTTCCTACTCCTACGAGCAGTACTTC. It encodes CASSPAPSYSYEQYF.

The rearrangement uses TRBV7-9 and TRBJ2-7; unclear D gene. CDR1 and CDR2 (germline): SEHNR, FQNEAQ (reference sequence). Trimming removed 5 bases at V and 3 bases at J, with 17 bases between. This CDR3 comprises 15 residues. The CDR3 sequence: CASSAVAEDLYEQYF. The CDR3 region has the DNA TGTGCCAGCAGCGCCGTGGCAGAAGATCTCTACGAGCAGTACTTC.

The chain links TRBV9 to TRBJ1-4; D call uncertain. The CDR3 sequence is 15 residues long. Germline V gives CDR1 SGDLS, CDR2 YYNGEE. Trimming cost V 0 bases and J 4 bases, with 10 bases left between them. The DNA of the CDR3 is TGTGCCAGCAGCGTAGGGGTGGGAAGTAATGAAAAACTGTTTTTT. Amino acids: CASSVGVGSNEKLFF.

CDR3 DNA sequence: TGTGCCAGCAGTTACAGGGGTCTCTACGAGCAGTACTTC. Protein product: CASSYRGLYEQYF. The V and J genes are TRBV6-5 and TRBJ2-7, with TRBD1 as a possible D gene (5 bases). Trimming removed 2 bases from V and 3 bases from J, with 8 bases in between. The CDR3 length is 13 residues. CDR1 and CDR2 (germline): MNHEY, SVGAGI.

This rearrangement joins TRBV19 to TRBJ2-3; TRBD1 aligns across 7 bases. The J segment lost 1 base and the V segment lost 5 bases, leaving 6 bases of the junction unmatched. Germline CDR1 reads LNHDA; CDR2 reads SQIVND (reference sequence). The CDR3 totals 15 residues. CDR3 residues: CASSAGQDGTDTQYF. In nucleotides, the CDR3 is TGTGCCAGTAGTGCTGGACAGGATGGCACAGATACGCAGTATTTT.

The V and J genes are TRBV27 and TRBJ2-3; 8 nucleotides align to TRBD2. The J segment lost 6 bases and the V segment lost 2 bases, leaving 13 bases of the junction unmatched. The CDR3 length is 17 residues. The V gene's germline CDR1 is MNHEY and CDR2 SMNVEV (reference sequence). CDR3 amino acids: CASSLIPGGGRPDTQYF. In DNA form, the CDR3 reads TGTGCCAGCAGTTTAATTCCGGGGGGGGGTCGTCCGGATACGCAGTATTTT.

This clone was observed once. The junction departs from the called germline gene at one end, perhaps through a read error. The V gene is TRBV7-6, the J gene TRBJ2-1, with TRBD2 matching 12 bases. The CDR3 covers 17 residues. The V gene's germline CDR1 is SGHVS and CDR2 FNYEAQ. This CDR3 is CASSVATSGRLNNEQFF. CDR3 in DNA: TGTGCCAGCAGCGTAGCTACTAGCGGGAGGCTGAACAATGAGCAGTTCTTC.

The J gene is TRBJ2-1, the V gene TRBV5-1, with 9 nucleotides matching TRBD1. The CDR3 covers 14 residues. V trimming: 2 bases; J trimming: 5 bases; junction bases outside the gene matches: 2. Germline V gene sequence: CDR1 SGHRS, CDR2 YFSETQ. The CDR3 DNA reads TGCGCCAGCAGCTTCCGGACAGGGGACAATGAGCAGTTCTTC. As protein: CASSFRTGDNEQFF.

This clone was detected only a few times. The genes are TRBV5-6 and TRBJ1-4; no clear D gene. Deletions cut 5 bases from V and 4 bases from J, with 21 bases between. Per the germline V gene, CDR1 is SGHDT and CDR2 is YYEEEE. This CDR3 region has 17 residues. The CDR3 coding sequence is TGTGCCAGCAGTCTTAAAGTCGAGGACCTAGTTAATGAAAAACTGTTTTTT. This sequence encodes CASSLKVEDLVNEKLFF.